The TCR beta chain under discussion was sequenced for a study of shared clonotypes between healthy human individuals (TCRdb year 2020). A note on the overall study: The cohort included a few men and a couple of women between 18 and 49 years of age. Between about 0.94 and 8.9 billion PBMCs per donor were obtained by leukapheresis. Per donor, three plates each were used for CD4 naive and CD4 memory, two for CD8 naive, and one for CD8 memory. To increase sequencing depth and limit assay-specific biases, different laboratories used diverse techniques to prepare libraries and sequence TCR repertoires. The study deeply sequenced blood TCR repertoires of about 5 healthy adults to estimate repertoire size and the extent of clonotype sharing between individuals.

Healthy HIV-negative adults with no recently reported acute infections or vaccinations were included as donors. All donors were Caucasian adults living in Nashville, Tennessee, USA. CD4+ T cells were enriched through magnetic negative selection, after which naive cells were positively selected on CD45RA and the remaining negative fraction served as the memory subset. Blood was collected by leukapheresis, and PBMCs were isolated by Ficoll-Histopaque density gradient centrifugation and then cryopreserved in liquid nitrogen vapor phase. Analytical flow cytometry was used to check the purity and quantity of every magnetically sorted T cell population. Each sorted fraction had its genomic DNA isolated and then quantified by UV absorbance on a Nanodrop 2000c. In the case of this clone: Its antigen is currently not known. The input lacks base qualities; no much larger clone sits a single base away. The sample carries other DNA sequences with the same CDR3.

Using the deep immunoSEQ assay, TCR CDR3 regions were amplified from genomic DNA by multiplex PCR. Extracted genomic DNA from each cell subset was spread evenly across all wells of several immunoSEQ 96-well plates, with each plate serving as a replicate. For sorted subsets, each replicate PCR was loaded with around 200 ng genomic DNA, equivalent to roughly 30,000 T cell genomes. Purified libraries were quantified with a Qubit 3.0 fluorometer, sized on a Bioanalyzer 2100, and re-quantified with the KAPA Library Quantification kit. Each immunoSEQ 96-well plate was sequenced on its own single-read 150-cycle Illumina NextSeq 550 flow cell. The study's own analysis went as follows. The immunoSEQ output contained only junctional sequences without quality scores, so filtering could not match that applied to full-length reads. To assign V/J genes and CDR3, sequences were annotated using PyIR, a Python wrapper for IgBLAST v1.9, with IMGT germline references. Any read was removed if the V/J assignment was weak (E-value above 1e-6), the CDR3 was missing, or the read contained stop codons, out-of-frame junctions, or ambiguous translated residues. V3J clonotypes were defined as sequences sharing an identical inferred V gene, J gene, and CDR3 amino acid sequence. Percentage overlap between repertoires was calculated by dividing the number of shared unique clonotypes by the size of the smaller repertoire. Three approaches were used to assess repertoire richness: RTK rarefaction, the Chao1 estimator, and Recon v2.1 estimates of unobserved clonotypes. OLGA was used to compute generation probabilities for all TCRbeta clonotypes that the gDNA method yielded from a handful of donors. TCRdb holds this immuneACCESS table with in-frame rearrangements only. Some clones are missing; in checked studies, unresolved V genes explain under half, and the rest has no known cause. From that table come the V and J calls and clone size; the DNA was used to work out D and trimming. The sample has approximately 2.5 million clones on record, 90% to 95% of them singletons. 0.11% to 0.15% of the sample comes from the top ten.

The investigation overall reported the following: Sampling was restricted to blood, and TCR repertoires in tissues likely differ from the TCR repertoires found in blood. Rarefaction of sorted-subset datasets indicated incomplete sequencing despite the large sequencing depth. Pairwise subsampling led to the expectation that sequencing depth would affect the degree of clonotype sharing among donors. Compared with non-shared clonotypes, clonotypes shared by all four sorted-subset donors had higher generation probabilities. Across four donors, approximately 5% of naive CD4, roughly 3.5% of naive CD8, roughly 2.2% of memory CD4, and 0.4% of memory CD8 clonotypes were shared. Naive subsets generally had larger estimated clonotype richness than memory subsets did. The genetic and exposure-history diversity represented was limited by the small number of donors.

Sequencing was performed on naive CD4+ T cells sorted from blood. This specimen's cell subset or site label, interpreted: CD45RA+ positively selected. This receptor was obtained from a man aged 18 to 30 in good health.

CDR3 region: CASSLGQGIQETQYF. In nucleotides, the sequence is TGTGCCAGCAGCTTAGGACAGGGAATCCAAGAGACCCAGTACTTC. In this chain, TRBV13 is recombined with TRBJ2-5; the D segment could be TRBD1, given 6 matching bases. CDR1 and CDR2 were assigned from the germline V gene (reference sequence) as PRHDT and FYEKMQ. The CDR3 runs 15 amino acids, cysteine and phenylalanine included. Solely the CDR3 DNA is kept, with 45 bases framed from the first base. V loses 0 bases, J loses 1 base, and the germline ends lie 9 bases apart.